A selection of T cell receptor beta chains follows, all from one sample in a study of Graves' ophthalmopathy and Graves' hyperthyroidism. TCRdb fed the multiplex PCR reads into MiXCR, producing one record per CDR3 protein. The sample has about 210,000 distinct CDR3 sequences, 25% to 30% seen once. The sequencing sample was made of peripheral blood. These receptors were obtained from a man aged 50-59 years with Graves' ophthalmopathy. The conserved cysteine and the conserved F or W are not part of the CDR3 here. A D gene is named only where the DNA matches it firmly.

v_gene,j_gene,len,d_gene,CDR3aa
TRBV4-2,TRBJ2-7,14,TRBD1,ASSQVSGGGSYEQY
TRBV7-9,TRBJ2-5,12,-,ASSPYFGSGTQY
TRBV6-2/TRBV6-3,TRBJ2-7,11,-,ASRDGGNYEQY
TRBV20-1,TRBJ1-3,16,TRBD1,SASRGQVLTSSGNTIY
TRBV20-1,TRBJ1-1,10,-,SAFDPNTEAF
TRBV7-2,TRBJ2-2,14,-,ASSFALYSNTGELF
TRBV7-4,TRBJ1-1,11,-,ASSLVSSTEAF
TRBV7-2,TRBJ1-5,14,-,ASSLAPTVFHQPQH
TRBV7-2,TRBJ1-2,12,-,ASSLEPGRGGYT
TRBV5-1,TRBJ1-2,12,-,ASSLEGLLLSYT
TRBV12-3/TRBV12-4,TRBJ1-5,11,-,ASSRTADQPQH
TRBV6-2/TRBV6-3,TRBJ1-2,9,-,ASSYTHGYT
TRBV7-9,TRBJ2-7,11,-,ASSLQGDYEQY
TRBV7-3,TRBJ1-6,12,TRBD1,ASSSQGSNSPLH
TRBV5-1,TRBJ2-5,12,-,ASSLAGGKETQY
TRBV12-3/TRBV12-4,TRBJ2-7,13,TRBD2,ASSFALAGRYEQY
TRBV12-3/TRBV12-4,TRBJ1-2,13,-,ASSPTGTTVGGYT
TRBV9,TRBJ2-7,11,-,ASSVTSDYEQY
TRBV11-1,TRBJ2-2,17,TRBD2,ASSLARLAGGRNTGELF
TRBV28,TRBJ1-1,12,-,ASRMGLVNTEAF
TRBV6-5,TRBJ1-2,11,-,ASSYSAVNGYT
TRBV28,TRBJ2-7,13,TRBD2,ASSPRLAPSYEQY
TRBV12-3/TRBV12-4,TRBJ2-5,13,TRBD2,ASTEHGRGGETQY
TRBV7-2,TRBJ1-3,11,-,ASSLISGNTIY
TRBV6-2/TRBV6-3,TRBJ1-5,15,TRBD1,ASRADPTGASNQPQH
TRBV28,TRBJ2-5,10,-,ASRDPRGTRY
TRBV5-6,TRBJ2-2,14,-,ASSLLGTANTGELF
TRBV30,TRBJ1-1,14,-,AWSVSYGSGYTEAF
TRBV27,TRBJ1-1,12,-,ASSLSSGGYEAF
TRBV5-1,TRBJ2-5,9,-,ASRAEETQY
TRBV2,TRBJ1-1,12,-,ASSGRGKGTEAF
TRBV6-1,-,15,TRBD2,ASSEPLGLAGTYEQY
TRBV12-3/TRBV12-4,TRBJ1-6,10,-,ASNRNNSPLH
TRBV6-1,TRBJ2-7,11,TRBD1,ASRGQGVNEQY
TRBV6-1,TRBJ2-7,14,TRBD2,ASSKNPPGLAYEQY
TRBV10-3,TRBJ1-6,12,TRBD1,AITSGQGVSPLH
TRBV9,TRBJ2-2,15,TRBD1,ASSSPRDRGNTGELF
TRBV6-1,TRBJ2-7,14,TRBD2,ASSDLWTSGNYEQY
TRBV30,TRBJ2-7,13,TRBD1,AWRRVRGQGDEQY
TRBV19,TRBJ1-5,10,TRBD1,ATGTGAQPQH
TRBV5-1,TRBJ1-5,13,-,ASSLTGQQNQPQH
TRBV19,TRBJ1-2,12,TRBD1,ASRTTGVSYGYT
TRBV12-3/TRBV12-4,TRBJ2-2,10,-,ASDRSTGELF
TRBV28,TRBJ2-2,12,-,ASSDGGATGELF
TRBV6-5,TRBJ1-5,11,-,ASGRGTNQPQH
TRBV5-1,TRBJ2-7,13,TRBD2,ASSIDRGGPREQY
TRBV7-2,TRBJ2-7,13,TRBD2,ASSSSGRFLRQQY
TRBV2,TRBJ2-7,10,-,ASRFQGYEQY
TRBV11-2,TRBJ2-7,14,-,ASSTRLGQNPYEQY
TRBV29-1,TRBJ2-7,11,TRBD1,SASGTGGYEQY
TRBV5-6,TRBJ2-7,12,TRBD1,ASSPGTGPYEQY